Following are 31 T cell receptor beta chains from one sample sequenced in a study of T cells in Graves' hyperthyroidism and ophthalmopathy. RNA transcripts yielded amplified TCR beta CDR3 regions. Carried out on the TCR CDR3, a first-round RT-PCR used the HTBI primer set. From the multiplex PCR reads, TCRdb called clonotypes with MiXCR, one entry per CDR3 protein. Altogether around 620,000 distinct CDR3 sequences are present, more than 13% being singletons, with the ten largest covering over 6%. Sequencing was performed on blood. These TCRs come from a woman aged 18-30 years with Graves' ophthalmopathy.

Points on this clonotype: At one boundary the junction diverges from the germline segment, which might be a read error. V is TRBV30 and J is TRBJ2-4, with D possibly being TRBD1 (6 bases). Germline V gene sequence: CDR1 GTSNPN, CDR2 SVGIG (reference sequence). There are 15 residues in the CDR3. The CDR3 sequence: CAWSFGVGAKDIQYF. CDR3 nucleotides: TGTGCCTGGAGTTTCGGGGTGGGGGCCAAAGACATTCAGTACTTC.

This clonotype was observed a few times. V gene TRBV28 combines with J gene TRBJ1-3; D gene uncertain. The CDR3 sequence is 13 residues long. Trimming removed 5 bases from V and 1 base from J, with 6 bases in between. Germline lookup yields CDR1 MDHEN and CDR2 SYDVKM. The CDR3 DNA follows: TGTGCCAGCAGTGAGGGTTCTGGAAACACCATATATTTT. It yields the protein CASSEGSGNTIYF.

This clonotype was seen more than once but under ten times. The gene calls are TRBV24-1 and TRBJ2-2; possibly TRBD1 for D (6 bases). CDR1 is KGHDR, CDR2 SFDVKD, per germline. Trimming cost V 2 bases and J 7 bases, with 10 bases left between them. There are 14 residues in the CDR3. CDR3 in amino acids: CATSDYRDGGELFF. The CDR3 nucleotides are TGTGCCACCAGTGATTACAGGGATGGCGGGGAGCTGTTTTTT.

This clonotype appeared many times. The CDR3 spells CAISESVLGTDTQYF. DNA for the CDR3: TGTGCCATCAGTGAGTCCGTACTTGGCACAGATACGCAGTATTTT. This chain connects TRBV10-3 to TRBJ2-3; D gene uncertain. Germline values: CDR1 ENHRY, CDR2 SYGVKD. The CDR3 sequence is 15 residues long. The V and J ends lost 0 bases and 1 base respectively, with 8 bases between them.

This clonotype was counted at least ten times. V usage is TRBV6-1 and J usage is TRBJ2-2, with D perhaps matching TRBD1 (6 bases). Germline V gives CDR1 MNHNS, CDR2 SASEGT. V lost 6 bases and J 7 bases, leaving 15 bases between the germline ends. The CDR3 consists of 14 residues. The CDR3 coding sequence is TGTGCCAGCAGGGAGACAGGACTCAACGGGGAGCTGTTTTTT. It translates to CASRETGLNGELFF.

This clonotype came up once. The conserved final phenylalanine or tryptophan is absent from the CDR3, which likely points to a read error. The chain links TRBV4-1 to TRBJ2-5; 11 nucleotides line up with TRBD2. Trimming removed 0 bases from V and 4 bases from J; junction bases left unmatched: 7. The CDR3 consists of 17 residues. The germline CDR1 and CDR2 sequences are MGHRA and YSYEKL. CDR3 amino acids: CASSQEEVSGGGETQYL. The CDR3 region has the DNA TGCGCCAGCAGCCAAGAGGAAGTTAGCGGGGGGGGAGAGACCCAGTACCTC.

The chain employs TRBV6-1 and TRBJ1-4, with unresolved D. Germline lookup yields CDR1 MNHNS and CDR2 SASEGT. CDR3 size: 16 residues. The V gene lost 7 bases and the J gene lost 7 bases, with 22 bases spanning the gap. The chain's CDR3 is CASTSSSEGLGEKLFF. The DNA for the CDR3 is TGTGCCAGCACCTCCTCAAGCGAGGGCTTAGGTGAAAAACTGTTTTTT.

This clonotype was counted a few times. Written as DNA, the CDR3 is TGTGCCAGCAGCTCCGACCGGGACAGGAGCCCGCGTTCACCCCTCCACTTT. It encodes CASSSDRDRSPRSPLHF. This chain links TRBV7-2 with TRBJ1-6, with TRBD1 matching 8 bases. Germline trimming cut 4 bases from V and 9 bases from J; bases unmatched to any gene: 14. Germline V lookup: CDR1 SGHTA, CDR2 FQGNSA. This CDR3 is built from 17 residues.

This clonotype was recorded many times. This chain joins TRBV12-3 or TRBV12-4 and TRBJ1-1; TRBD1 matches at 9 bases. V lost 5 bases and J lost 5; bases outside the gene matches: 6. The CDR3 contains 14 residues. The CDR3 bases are TGTGCCAGCAGTCTGGGACAGGGTAGAACTGAAGCTTTCTTT. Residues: CASSLGQGRTEAFF.

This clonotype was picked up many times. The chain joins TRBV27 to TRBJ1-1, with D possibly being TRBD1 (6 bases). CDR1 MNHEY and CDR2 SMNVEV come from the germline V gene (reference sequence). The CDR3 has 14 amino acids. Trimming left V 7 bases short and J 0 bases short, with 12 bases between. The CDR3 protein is CASNQGGMNTEAFF. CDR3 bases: TGTGCCAGCAACCAAGGGGGGATGAACACTGAAGCTTTCTTT.

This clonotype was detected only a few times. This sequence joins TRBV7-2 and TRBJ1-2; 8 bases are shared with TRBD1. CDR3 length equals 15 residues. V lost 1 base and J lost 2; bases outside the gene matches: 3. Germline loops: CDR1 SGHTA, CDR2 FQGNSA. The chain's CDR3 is CASSLVAGGNYGYTF. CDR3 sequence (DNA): TGTGCCAGCAGCTTAGTGGCAGGGGGCAACTATGGCTACACCTTC.

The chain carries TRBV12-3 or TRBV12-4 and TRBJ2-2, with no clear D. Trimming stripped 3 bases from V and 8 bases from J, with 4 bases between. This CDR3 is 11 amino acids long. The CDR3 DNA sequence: TGTGCCAGCAGTTTTAGGGGGGAGCTGTTTTTT. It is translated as CASSFRGELFF.

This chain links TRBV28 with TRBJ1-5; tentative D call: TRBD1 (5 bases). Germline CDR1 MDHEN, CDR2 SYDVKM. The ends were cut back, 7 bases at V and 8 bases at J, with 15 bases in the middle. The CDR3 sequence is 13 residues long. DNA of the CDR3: TGTGCCAGCACCCCAGGGTTCCTTAAGCCCCAGCATTTT. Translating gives CASTPGFLKPQHF. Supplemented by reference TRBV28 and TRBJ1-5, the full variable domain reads DVKVTQSSRYLVKRTGEKVFLECVQDMDHENMFWYRQDPGLGLRLIYFSYDVKMKEKGDIPEGYSVSREKKERFSLILESASTNQTSMYLCASTPGFLKPQHFGDGTRLSIL.

The CDR3 DNA sequence: TGTGCCAGCAGCGTAGTCGGGGGCACCGGGGCCAACGTCCTGACTTTC. It specifies CASSVVGGTGANVLTF. The chain uses TRBV9 and TRBJ2-6, with D perhaps TRBD1 or TRBD2 (6 bases each). Germline CDR1 and CDR2: SGDLS and YYNGEE. There are 16 residues in the CDR3. Between the trimmed V and J ends, which lost 0 bases and 4 bases, there was a span of 11 bases.

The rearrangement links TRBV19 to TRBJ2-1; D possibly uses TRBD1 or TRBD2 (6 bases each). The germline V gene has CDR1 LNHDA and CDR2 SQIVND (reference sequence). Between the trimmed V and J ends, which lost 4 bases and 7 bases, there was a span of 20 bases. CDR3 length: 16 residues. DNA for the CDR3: TGTGCCAGTAGTAGCCCCGGGGGCCTAGCTTCTAATGAGCAGTTCTTC. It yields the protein CASSSPGGLASNEQFF.

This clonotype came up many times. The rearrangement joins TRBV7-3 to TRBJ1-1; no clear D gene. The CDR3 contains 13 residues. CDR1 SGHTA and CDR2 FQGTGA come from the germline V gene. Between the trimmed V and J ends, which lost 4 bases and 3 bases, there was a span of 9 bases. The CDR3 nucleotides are TGTGCCAGCAGCTCGGCCGTGTACACTGAAGCTTTCTTT. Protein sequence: CASSSAVYTEAFF. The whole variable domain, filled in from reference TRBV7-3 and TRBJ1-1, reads GAGVSQTPSNKVTEKGKYVELRCDPISGHTALYWYRQSLGQGPEFLIYFQGTGAADDSGLPNDRFFAVRPEGSVSTLKIQRTERGDSAVYLCASSSAVYTEAFFGQGTRLTVV.

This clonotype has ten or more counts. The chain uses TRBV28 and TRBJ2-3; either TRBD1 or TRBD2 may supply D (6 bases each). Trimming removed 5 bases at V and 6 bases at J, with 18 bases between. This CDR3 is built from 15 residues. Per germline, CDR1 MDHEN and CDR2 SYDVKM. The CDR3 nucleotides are TGTGCCAGCAGTCGGGGGCAGGGTGGAGTGGATACGCAGTATTTT. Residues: CASSRGQGGVDTQYF. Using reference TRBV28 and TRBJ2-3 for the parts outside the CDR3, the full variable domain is DVKVTQSSRYLVKRTGEKVFLECVQDMDHENMFWYRQDPGLGLRLIYFSYDVKMKEKGDIPEGYSVSREKKERFSLILESASTNQTSMYLCASSRGQGGVDTQYFGPGTRLTVL.

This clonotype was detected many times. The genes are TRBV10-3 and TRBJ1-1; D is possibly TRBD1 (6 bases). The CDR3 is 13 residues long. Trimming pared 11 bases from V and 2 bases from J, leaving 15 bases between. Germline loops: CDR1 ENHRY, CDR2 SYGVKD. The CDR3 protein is CAGRTEPNTEAFF. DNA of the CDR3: TGTGCCGGACGGACAGAGCCTAACACTGAAGCTTTCTTT.

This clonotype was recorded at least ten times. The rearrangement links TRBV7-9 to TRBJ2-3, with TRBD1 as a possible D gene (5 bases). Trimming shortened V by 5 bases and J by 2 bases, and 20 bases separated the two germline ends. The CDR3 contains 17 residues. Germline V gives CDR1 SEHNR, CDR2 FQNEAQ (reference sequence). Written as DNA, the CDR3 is TGTGCCAGCAGCCCACCCGCGGCCGACAGCCACACAGATACGCAGTATTTT. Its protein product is CASSPPAADSHTDTQYF. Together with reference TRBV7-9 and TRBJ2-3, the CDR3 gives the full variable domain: DTGVSQNPRHKITKRGQNVTFRCDPISEHNRLYWYRQTLGQGPEFLTYFQNEAQLEKSRLLSDRFSAERPKGSFSTLEIQRTEQGDSAMYLCASSPPAADSHTDTQYFGPGTRLTVL.

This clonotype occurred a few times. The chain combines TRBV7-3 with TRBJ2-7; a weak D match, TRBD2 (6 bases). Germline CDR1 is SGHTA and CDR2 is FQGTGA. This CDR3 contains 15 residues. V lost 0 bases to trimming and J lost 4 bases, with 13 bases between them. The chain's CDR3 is CASSLTAGTQYEQYF. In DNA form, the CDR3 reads TGTGCCAGCAGCTTAACTGCCGGGACTCAGTACGAGCAGTACTTC.

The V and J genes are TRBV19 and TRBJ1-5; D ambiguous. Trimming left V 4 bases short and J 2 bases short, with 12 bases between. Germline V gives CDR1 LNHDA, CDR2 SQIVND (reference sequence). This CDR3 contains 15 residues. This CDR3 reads CASSSWGSGNQPQHF. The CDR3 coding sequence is TGTGCCAGTAGTAGTTGGGGAAGTGGCAATCAGCCCCAGCATTTT. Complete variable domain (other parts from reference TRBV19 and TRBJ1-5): DGGITQSPKYLFRKEGQNVTLSCEQNLNHDAMYWYRQDPGQGLRLIYYSQIVNDFQKGDIAEGYSVSREKKESFPLTVTSAQKNPTAFYLCASSSWGSGNQPQHFGDGTRLSIL.

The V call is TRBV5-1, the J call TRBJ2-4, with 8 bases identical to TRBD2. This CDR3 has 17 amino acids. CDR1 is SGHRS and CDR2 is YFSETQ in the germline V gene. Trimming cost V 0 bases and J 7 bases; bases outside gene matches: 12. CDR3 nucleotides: TGCGCCAGCAGCTTGGCCTCAGACAGCGGGAGCGTGAACATTCAGTACTTC. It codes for CASSLASDSGSVNIQYF. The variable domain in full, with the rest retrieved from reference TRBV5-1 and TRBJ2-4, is KAGVTQTPRYLIKTRGQQVTLSCSPISGHRSVSWYQQTPGQGLQFLFEYFSETQRNKGNFPGRFSGRQFSNSRSEMNVSTLELGDSALYLCASSLASDSGSVNIQYFGAGTRLSVL.

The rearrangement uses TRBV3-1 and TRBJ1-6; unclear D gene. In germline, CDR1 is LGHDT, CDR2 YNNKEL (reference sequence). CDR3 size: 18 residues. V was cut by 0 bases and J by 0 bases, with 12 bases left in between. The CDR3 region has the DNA TGTGCCAGCAGCCAAGATCGAGGGTATAGCTCCTATAATTCACCCCTCCACTTT. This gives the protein CASSQDRGYSSYNSPLHF.

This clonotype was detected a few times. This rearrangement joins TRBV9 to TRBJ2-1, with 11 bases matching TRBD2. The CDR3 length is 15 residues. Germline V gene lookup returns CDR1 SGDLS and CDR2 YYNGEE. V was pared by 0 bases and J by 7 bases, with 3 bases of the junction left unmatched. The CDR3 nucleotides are TGTGCCAGCAGCGTAGGGGCTAGCGGGAGGAATGAGCAGTTCTTC. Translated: CASSVGASGRNEQFF.

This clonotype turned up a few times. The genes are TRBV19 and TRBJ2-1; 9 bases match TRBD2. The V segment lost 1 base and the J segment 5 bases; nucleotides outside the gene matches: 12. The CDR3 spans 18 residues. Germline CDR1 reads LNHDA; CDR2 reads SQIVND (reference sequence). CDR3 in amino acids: CASSIGGAGGWGDNEQFF. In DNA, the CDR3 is TGTGCCAGTAGTATAGGCGGAGCGGGGGGCTGGGGAGACAATGAGCAGTTCTTC.

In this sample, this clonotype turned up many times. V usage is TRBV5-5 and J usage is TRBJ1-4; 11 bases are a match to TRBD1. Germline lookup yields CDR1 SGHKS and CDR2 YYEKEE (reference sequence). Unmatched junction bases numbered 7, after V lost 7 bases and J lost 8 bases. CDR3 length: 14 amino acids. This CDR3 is CASSMGQGGEKLFF. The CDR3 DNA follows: TGTGCCAGCTCAATGGGACAGGGGGGAGAAAAACTGTTTTTT.

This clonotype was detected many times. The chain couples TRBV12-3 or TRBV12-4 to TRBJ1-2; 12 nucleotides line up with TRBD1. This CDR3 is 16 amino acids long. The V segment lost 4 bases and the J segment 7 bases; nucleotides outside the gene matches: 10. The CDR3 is CASSYATGQGAGGYTF. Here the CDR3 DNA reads TGTGCCAGCAGTTACGCGACGGGACAGGGGGCAGGTGGCTACACCTTC.

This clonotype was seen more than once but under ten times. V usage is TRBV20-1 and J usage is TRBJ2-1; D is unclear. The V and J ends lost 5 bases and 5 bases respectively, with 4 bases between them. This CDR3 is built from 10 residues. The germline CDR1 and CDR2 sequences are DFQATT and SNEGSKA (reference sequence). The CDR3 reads CSAEDNEQFF. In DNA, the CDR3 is TGCAGTGCTGAGGACAATGAGCAGTTCTTC.

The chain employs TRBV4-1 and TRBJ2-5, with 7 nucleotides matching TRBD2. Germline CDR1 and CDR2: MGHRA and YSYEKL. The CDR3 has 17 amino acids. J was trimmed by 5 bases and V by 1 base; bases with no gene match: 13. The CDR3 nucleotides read TGCGCCAGCAGCCAAGTTTCGCGGGAGCGGTCGGGGGAGACCCAGTACTTC. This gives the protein CASSQVSRERSGETQYF.

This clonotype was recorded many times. As DNA, the CDR3 is TGTGCCAGCAGCTCTCGATCGGGGAACATTCAGTACTTC. This translates into CASSSRSGNIQYF. The chain recombines TRBV11-1 with TRBJ2-4; D might be TRBD2 (5 bases). V was clipped by 4 bases and J by 7 bases, with 11 bases between them. Germline V lookup: CDR1 SGHAT, CDR2 FQDESV (reference sequence). The CDR3 totals 13 residues.

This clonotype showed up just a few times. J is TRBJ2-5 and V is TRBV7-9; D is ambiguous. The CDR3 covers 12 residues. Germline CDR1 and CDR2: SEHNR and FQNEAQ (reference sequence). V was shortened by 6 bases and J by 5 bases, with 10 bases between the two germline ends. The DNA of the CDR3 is TGTGCCAGCAGGAAGGGTAGGGAGACCCAGTACTTC. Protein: CASRKGRETQYF.